This T cell receptor (beta chain) derives from a study of spatial heterogeneity in lung cancer. Overall study results and limits: TCRs found ubiquitously expanded in tumor appeared in blood more at resection than at follow-up.

MiXCR was run by TCRdb on the 5' RACE reads, yielding one entry per CDR3 protein. The top ten hold 5.5% to 7.5% of the sample, which has tens of thousands of distinct CDR3 sequences, approximately 12% seen once. CDR3 length equals 15 residues. Germline V gene lookup returns CDR1 SQVTM and CDR2 ANQGSEA. V gave up 4 bases and J gave up 8 bases; unmatched junction bases: 15. Time point reported: sample taken at primary tumor resection. Frozen PBMC, nontumor lung or tumor provided whole RNA, which was sequenced unsorted. Ten or more counts support this clonotype. Its antigen is still unknown. The sequences come from PBMCs, collected at surgery. The chain links TRBV29-1 to TRBJ1-2, with 8 bases matching TRBD1. This sequence was found in a male donor with early-stage non-small cell lung cancer. DNA for the CDR3: TGCAGCGTTGGGCTTTGGGGACAGGCACATGGGGGCTACACCTTC. As protein: CSVGLWGQAHGGYTF.